Each of the 28 T cell receptor beta chains below was sequenced from the same sample in a study of blood T cell repertoires in COVID-19. Clones were read by immunoSEQ multiplex PCR, and TCRdb kept only the in-frame ones, dropping some. The repertoire consists of a few hundred thousand clones, with roughly 86% occurring once and the leading ten covering more than 1.5%. Sequencing was carried out using PBMCs or T cells enriched from blood (not recorded which). These receptors were collected from a man aged 35 to 55 in a cohort exposed to, infected with or recovered from COVID-19 (not recorded which).

The V gene is TRBV6-6, the J gene TRBJ2-7, with 7 positions matching TRBD2. Germline assignment: CDR1 MNHNY and CDR2 SVGAGI (reference sequence). This CDR3 has 13 residues. V was clipped by 1 base and J by 4 bases; unmatched bases: 1. The CDR3 is CASSYLREYEQYF. CDR3 in DNA: TGTGCCAGCAGTTACTTGCGGGAGTACGAGCAGTACTTC.

This clone has only a few counts. CDR3 bases: TGTGCCAGTAGTATCCAGGGCCTTAATCAGCCCCAGCATTTT. It is translated as CASSIQGLNQPQHF. This rearrangement joins TRBV19 to TRBJ1-5, with TRBD1 as a possible D gene (5 bases). This CDR3 spans 14 amino acids. Trimming pared 3 bases from V and 4 bases from J, leaving 10 bases between. Germline loops: CDR1 LNHDA, CDR2 SQIVND (reference sequence).

This chain connects TRBV30 to TRBJ2-1, with 12 bases matching TRBD2. V dropped 6 bases and J dropped 8; count of bases not matched to a gene: 5. The CDR3 consists of 13 residues. Germline lookup yields CDR1 GTSNPN and CDR2 SVGIG (reference sequence). The CDR3, as DNA: TGTGCCTGTCGGACTAGCGGGACCTATGAGCAGTTCTTC. Protein: CACRTSGTYEQFF.

The CDR3 DNA sequence: TGCGCCAGCAGCCAAGAGAAGGGTCGGAGGGGCACTGAAGCTTTCTTT. It yields the protein CASSQEKGRRGTEAFF. The chain has TRBV4-1 and TRBJ1-1; a weak D match, TRBD1 (5 bases). The germline V gene encodes CDR1 MGHRA and CDR2 YSYEKL. V lost 0 bases and J lost 4, with 15 bases in between. The CDR3 is 16 amino acids.

This chain uses TRBV30 with TRBJ2-1, with TRBD2 matching 9 bases. V dropped 2 bases and J dropped 5; count of bases not matched to a gene: 4. CDR1 is GTSNPN and CDR2 is SVGIG in the germline V gene (reference sequence). The CDR3 consists of 14 residues. The CDR3 sequence is CAWSSAGGNNEQFF. The CDR3 nucleotides read TGTGCCTGGAGTTCTGCGGGAGGGAACAATGAGCAGTTCTTC.

The gene calls are TRBV24-1 and TRBJ2-7, with 9 nucleotides matching TRBD2. Trimming at V came to 9 bases and at J to 4 bases, leaving 9 bases not matched to a gene. The CDR3 length is 14 residues. CDR1 and CDR2 from the germline V gene are KGHDR and SFDVKD. The CDR3 here is CATGSLSGSYEQYF. The CDR3 coding sequence is TGTGCCACCGGGTCTCTTAGCGGGAGTTACGAGCAGTACTTC.

The chain couples TRBV30 to TRBJ1-2; 7 bases line up with TRBD1. Germline assignment: CDR1 GTSNPN and CDR2 SVGIG (reference sequence). The CDR3 totals 16 residues. V shed 3 bases, J shed 4 bases, and the junction held 14 bases outside the gene matches. This chain's CDR3 is CAWSGTREGATYGYTF. In DNA form, the CDR3 reads TGTGCCTGGAGCGGAACTCGGGAGGGGGCGACCTATGGCTACACCTTC.

The chain has TRBV10-1 and TRBJ1-2; 7 bases fit TRBD1. This CDR3 has 15 amino acids. CDR1 and CDR2 (germline): WNHNN, SYGVQD (reference sequence). The V segment lost 2 bases and the J segment 3 bases; nucleotides outside the gene matches: 6. This CDR3 is CASSEGTGVHYGYTF. The CDR3 DNA sequence: TGCGCCAGCAGTGAGGGTACAGGGGTTCACTATGGCTACACCTTC.

The chain employs TRBV7-8 and TRBJ2-5, with unresolved D. The CDR3 contains 14 residues. Trimming removed 2 bases from V and 4 bases from J, with 11 bases in between. Per germline, CDR1 SGHVS and CDR2 FQNEAQ. The CDR3 loop is CASSLFPGLETQYF. In DNA form, the CDR3 reads TGTGCCAGCAGCTTATTCCCAGGTTTAGAGACCCAGTACTTC.

The chain couples TRBV28 to TRBJ2-5, with D perhaps TRBD2 (7 bases). CDR1 is MDHEN and CDR2 is SYDVKM in the germline V gene. The CDR3 runs 13 residues. V dropped 6 bases and J dropped 5 bases, with 13 bases sitting between them. CDR3 sequence reads: CASSSGGRETQYF. The CDR3 DNA is TGTGCCAGCAGCTCCGGGGGGCGTGAGACCCAGTACTTC.

The V and J genes are TRBV15 and TRBJ2-7; D is perhaps TRBD2 (5 bases). The CDR3 spans 15 residues. The V gene's germline CDR1 is LNHNV and CDR2 YYDKDF (reference sequence). V was shortened by 0 bases and J by 0 bases, with 9 bases between the two germline ends. Here the CDR3 reads CATSRDMGSSYEQYF. In DNA, the CDR3 is TGTGCCACCAGCAGAGATATGGGGAGCTCCTACGAGCAGTACTTC.

V is TRBV7-9 and J is TRBJ1-1, with 10 positions matching TRBD1. J was trimmed by 3 bases and V by 5 bases; bases with no gene match: 6. CDR1 is SEHNR, CDR2 FQNEAQ, per germline (reference sequence). The CDR3 is 15 residues long. The CDR3 protein is CASSRWTGGDTEAFF. DNA of the CDR3: TGTGCCAGCAGCCGCTGGACAGGGGGGGACACTGAAGCTTTCTTT.

This clone has more than one count but fewer than ten. The chain joins TRBV21-1 to TRBJ2-7; the DNA was not compared with TRBD2, the D call given in the table. TRBV21-1 is given as a pseudogene. The CDR3 has 18 residues. The DNA of the CDR3 is TGTGCCACTTCGCAAGGGGCTAGCGGGAGGGCCAAGCTCTACGAGCAGTACTTC. Amino acid sequence: CATSQGASGRAKLYEQYF.

Comment on this clone: One end of the junction fails to match germline, which may point to a read error. The V gene is TRBV20-1, the J gene TRBJ2-7; TRBD2 might be the D (6 bases). In germline, CDR1 is DFQATT, CDR2 SNEGSKA (reference sequence). This CDR3 is built from 13 residues. The CDR3 is CSASAGISHEQYF. In DNA, the CDR3 is TGCAGTGCTAGTGCGGGGATCTCCCACGAGCAGTACTTC.

This chain links TRBV4-2 with TRBJ2-5, with 9 bases that match TRBD1. Germline CDR1 LGHNA, CDR2 YNFKEQ. V was pared by 3 bases and J by 5 bases, with 10 bases of the junction left unmatched. The CDR3 length is 16 residues. The CDR3 DNA follows: TGTGCCAGCAGCCAGGAGGGACAGGGTGGGTTGGAGACCCAGTACTTC. Translating it yields CASSQEGQGGLETQYF.

The chain joins TRBV9 to TRBJ2-7; possibly TRBD1 for D (6 bases). This CDR3 spans 14 amino acids. V gave up 1 base and J gave up 4 bases, with 12 bases separating them. Per the germline V gene, CDR1 is SGDLS and CDR2 is YYNGEE. The CDR3 region is CASSVSAQGYEQYF. CDR3 nucleotide sequence: TGTGCCAGCAGCGTATCCGCCCAGGGGTACGAGCAGTACTTC.

The chain couples TRBV29-1 to TRBJ1-3, with D uncertain. Trimming pared 2 bases from V and 0 bases from J, leaving 5 bases between. This CDR3 comprises 13 residues. Germline assignment: CDR1 SQVTM and CDR2 ANQGSEA. This CDR3 reads CSVEILSGNTIYF. Written as DNA, the CDR3 is TGCAGCGTTGAAATACTCTCTGGAAACACCATATATTTT.

The V gene is TRBV29-1, the J gene TRBJ2-7; D unclear. Germline CDR1 is SQVTM and CDR2 is ANQGSEA. Trimming cost V 7 bases and J 2 bases, with 9 bases left between them. There are 11 residues in the CDR3. Here the CDR3 reads CSGAETYEQYF. For the CDR3, the DNA is TGCAGCGGGGCAGAAACCTACGAGCAGTACTTC.

The chain combines TRBV5-1 with TRBJ1-2, with D unclear. The V end was cut by 0 bases, the J end by 4 bases, with 10 bases between. CDR1 is SGHRS and CDR2 is YFSETQ in the germline V gene. This CDR3 region has 14 residues. The CDR3 nucleotides read TGCGCCAGCAGCTTGGACGGGGTGAGCTATGGCTACACCTTC. Residues: CASSLDGVSYGYTF.

In this sample, this clone turned up a few times. V is TRBV5-5 and J is TRBJ2-1; 7 bases fit TRBD1. V lost 4 bases, J lost 0 bases, and 10 bases stayed unmatched. CDR1 and CDR2 from the germline V gene are SGHKS and YYEKEE (reference sequence). CDR3 length: 17 residues. The CDR3 reads CASSRTGAYGSYNEQFF. CDR3 in DNA: TGTGCCAGCAGCCGAACAGGGGCTTATGGCTCCTACAATGAGCAGTTCTTC. Looking up the rest from reference TRBV5-5 and TRBJ2-1 gives the full variable domain: DAGVTQSPTHLIKTRGQQVTLRCSPISGHKSVSWYQQVLGQGPQFIFQYYEKEERGRGNFPDRFSARQFPNYSSELNVNALLLGDSALYLCASSRTGAYGSYNEQFFGPGTRLTVL.

The chain carries TRBV6-1 and TRBJ1-4; no definite D call. The CDR3 has 14 residues. With 0 bases removed from V and 8 bases from J, the gap between germline ends came to 10 bases. Germline V lookup: CDR1 MNHNS, CDR2 SASEGT. The chain's CDR3 is CASSEARGREKLFF. CDR3 DNA: TGTGCCAGCAGTGAAGCGCGAGGGAGGGAAAAACTGTTTTTT.

The chain joins TRBV18 to TRBJ2-5, with 7 positions matching TRBD2. Looked up from germline, CDR1 is KGHSH and CDR2 is LQKENI. The CDR3 spans 16 residues. The V and J ends lost 2 bases and 2 bases, in that order; junction bases with no gene match: 8. CDR3 in amino acids: CASSPSTGTIQETQYF. CDR3 coding DNA: TGTGCCAGCTCACCATCTACCGGGACTATACAAGAGACCCAGTACTTC. Full variable domain (missing parts from reference TRBV18 and TRBJ2-5): NAGVMQNPRHLVRRRGQEARLRCSPMKGHSHVYWYRQLPEEGLKFMVYLQKENIIDESGMPKERFSAEFPKEGPSILRIQQVVRGDSAAYFCASSPSTGTIQETQYFGPGTRLLVL.

A note on this clone: Within the sample, other DNA sequences also encode this same CDR3. The V and J genes are TRBV28 and TRBJ1-5; D unresolved. The CDR3 loop spans 14 amino acids. V lost 6 bases and J lost 1, with 10 bases in between. Germline-derived CDR1 and CDR2 are MDHEN and SYDVKM. The CDR3 loop is CASSRGGSNQPQHF. The CDR3, as DNA: TGTGCCAGCAGCCGAGGTGGGAGCAATCAGCCCCAGCATTTT. Full variable domain (rest looked up from reference TRBV28 and TRBJ1-5): DVKVTQSSRYLVKRTGEKVFLECVQDMDHENMFWYRQDPGLGLRLIYFSYDVKMKEKGDIPEGYSVSREKKERFSLILESASTNQTSMYLCASSRGGSNQPQHFGDGTRLSIL.

The J gene is TRBJ2-1, the V gene TRBV28, with 10 positions matching TRBD2. Per germline, CDR1 MDHEN and CDR2 SYDVKM. This CDR3 is built from 15 residues. Trimming removed 2 bases from V and 3 bases from J; junction bases left unmatched: 1. This CDR3 reads CASSLTSGNYNEQFF. The CDR3 nucleotides read TGTGCCAGCAGTTTAACTAGCGGGAACTACAATGAGCAGTTCTTC.

The rearrangement uses TRBV28 and TRBJ1-6, with 7 nucleotides matching TRBD1. V gave up 6 bases and J gave up 9 bases; unmatched junction bases: 8. The CDR3 is made up of 14 amino acids. In germline, CDR1 is MDHEN, CDR2 SYDVKM. The CDR3 sequence is CASRDPGGGSPLHF. The CDR3 nucleotides read TGTGCCAGCAGAGACCCAGGGGGAGGTTCACCCCTCCACTTT.

This chain joins TRBV2 and TRBJ1-1; 8 bases align to TRBD1. Germline V gene sequence: CDR1 SNHLY, CDR2 FYNNEI. The ends lost 7 bases at V and 2 bases at J; junction bases unmatched: 6. This CDR3 has 14 residues. The CDR3 DNA follows: TGTGCCAGCACCGGACAGGGCTCCAACACTGAAGCTTTCTTT. Translated, it gives CASTGQGSNTEAFF.

The chain combines TRBV18 with TRBJ2-5; weak D call: TRBD2 (6 bases). The CDR3 extends over 15 amino acids. Germline loops: CDR1 KGHSH, CDR2 LQKENI. V gave up 1 base and J gave up 2 bases, with 11 bases separating them. CDR3 residues: CASSPLLAAQETQYF. Written as DNA, the CDR3 is TGTGCCAGCTCACCACTACTAGCAGCACAAGAGACCCAGTACTTC. The full variable domain, completed using reference TRBV18 and TRBJ2-5, is NAGVMQNPRHLVRRRGQEARLRCSPMKGHSHVYWYRQLPEEGLKFMVYLQKENIIDESGMPKERFSAEFPKEGPSILRIQQVVRGDSAAYFCASSPLLAAQETQYFGPGTRLLVL.

The rearrangement links TRBV7-9 to TRBJ2-1; 7 bases align to TRBD1. With 5 bases clipped from V and 2 bases from J, the junction kept 6 bases outside the gene matches. Germline CDR1 reads SEHNR; CDR2 reads FQNEAQ (reference sequence). The CDR3 covers 15 residues. The CDR3 spells CASSLRQGTYNEQFF. The CDR3 DNA sequence: TGTGCCAGCAGCCTCAGACAGGGAACCTACAATGAGCAGTTCTTC.